Below are 10 T cell receptor beta chains sequenced from a single sample in a study of Ad26.COV2.S vaccination and SARS-CoV-2 variants (dated by TCRdb to 2020 to 2022). The library was obtained by the immunoSEQ multiplex PCR assay. The clones in this table, taken by TCRdb from immuneACCESS, are in-frame only. Not every clone is retained; where verified, under half of the shortfall comes from an unresolved V gene, and the cause of the rest is unknown. The sample table contains more than 300,000 clones; only one count was recorded for about 87% of them. 6.4% of the sample comes from the top ten. The meaning of the sample's treatment or condition label: some 20 received Ad26.COV2.S at low or high dose, single or two shots; roughly 5 received placebo; per-sample allocation not given. Repertoires of vaccine and placebo recipients were sequenced from samples collected on day 63 after the first injection.

The sequenced sample was peripheral blood, obtained in a trial of Ad26.COV2.S vaccine versus placebo. These receptors were collected from a person aged 18-60 years who received the Ad26.COV2.S COVID-19 vaccine or a placebo.

This clone occurred once. The chain uses TRBV18 and TRBJ2-7; TRBD2 matches at 7 bases. The V and J ends lost 6 bases and 5 bases, in that order; junction bases with no gene match: 10. CDR3 length: 14 amino acids. In germline, CDR1 is KGHSH, CDR2 LQKENI. CDR3 in DNA: TGTGCCAGCTCGGGGGGAGGGCCTTTCAACGAGCAGTACTTC. Protein: CASSGGGPFNEQYF.

This clone was detected only a few times. This sequence joins TRBV23-1 and TRBJ2-5; D may correspond to TRBD1 or TRBD2 (5 bases each). TRBV23-1 is flagged as an ORF with uncertain function. CDR3 length equals 15 residues. V was trimmed by 8 bases and J by 1 base, leaving 17 bases between them. DNA of the CDR3: TGCGCCAGCGGTCCTCCCGAGGGGATCCAAGAGACCCAGTACTTC. Translating gives CASGPPEGIQETQYF.

This sequence joins TRBV4-3 and TRBJ2-3; TRBD2 agrees at 10 bases. This CDR3 has 15 amino acids. CDR1 is LGHNA and CDR2 is YSLEER in the germline V gene. V gave up 2 bases and J gave up 2 bases; unmatched junction bases: 1. The CDR3 loop reads CASSQTSGDTDTQYF. CDR3 in DNA: TGCGCCAGCAGCCAAACTAGCGGGGACACAGATACGCAGTATTTT.

The rearrangement links TRBV3-1 (or the pseudogene TRBV3-2) to TRBJ1-6, with D hard to call. Germline V lookup: CDR1 LGHDT, CDR2 YNNKEL (reference sequence). Trimming cost V 1 base and J 0 bases, with 13 bases left between them. The CDR3 contains 18 residues. CDR3 region: CASSQGGGLSSYNSPLHF. As DNA, the CDR3 is TGTGCCAGCAGCCAAGGGGGTGGGTTGAGCTCCTATAATTCACCCCTCCACTTT.

The V call is TRBV6-2 or TRBV6-3, the J call TRBJ1-1, with TRBD1 identical over 8 bases. Germline CDR1 MNHEY, CDR2 SVGEGT. CDR3 length: 17 residues. V gave up 3 bases and J gave up 0 bases; unmatched junction bases: 9. The CDR3 protein is CASSYRQGAVMNTEAFF. The CDR3 bases are TGTGCCAGCAGTTATAGGCAGGGGGCCGTAATGAACACTGAAGCTTTCTTT.

The chain employs TRBV5-1 and TRBJ2-3; 7 nucleotides agree with TRBD1. CDR1 and CDR2 (germline): SGHRS, YFSETQ. Unmatched junction bases numbered 5, after V lost 1 base and J lost 6 bases. The CDR3 covers 14 residues. This CDR3 is CASSLTGDGDTQYF. The CDR3 nucleotides read TGCGCCAGCAGCTTGACAGGGGACGGGGATACGCAGTATTTT.

This chain connects TRBV30 to TRBJ1-2, with D unclear. Germline CDR1 is GTSNPN and CDR2 is SVGIG (reference sequence). The CDR3 spans 14 residues. The V and J ends lost 0 bases and 3 bases respectively, with 11 bases between them. The chain's CDR3 is CAWSVSANYYGYTF. DNA of the CDR3: TGTGCCTGGAGTGTTTCGGCCAATTACTATGGCTACACCTTC.

V gene TRBV5-1 combines with J gene TRBJ2-7; 11 nucleotides align to TRBD2. With 4 bases clipped from V and 6 bases from J, the junction kept 12 bases outside the gene matches. The germline V gene has CDR1 SGHRS and CDR2 YFSETQ. The CDR3 is made up of 16 amino acids. The CDR3, as DNA: TGCGCCAGCAGCCTTGGGGAACTAGCGGGAGTAGGCGAGCAGTACTTC. It encodes CASSLGELAGVGEQYF.

The chain links TRBV5-4 to TRBJ1-4; TRBD1 aligns across 9 bases. After removal of 0 bases from V and 8 bases from J, the junction contained 5 bases not matched to a gene. This CDR3 has 15 residues. Per the germline V gene, CDR1 is SGHNT and CDR2 is YYREEE (reference sequence). CDR3 nucleotide sequence: TGTGCCAGCAGCTTGGGACAGGGGGATCAGGAAAAACTGTTTTTT. Its protein product is CASSLGQGDQEKLFF.

The chain has TRBV6-2 or TRBV6-3 and TRBJ2-5, with a tentative D call TRBD1 (6 bases). The CDR3 is 14 amino acids. V was cut by 2 bases and J by 7 bases, with 14 bases left in between. CDR1 is MNHEY and CDR2 is SVGEGT in the germline V gene. The DNA for the CDR3 is TGTGCCAGCAGTTACGCAAACAGGGCTGGGACCCAGTACTTC. It codes for CASSYANRAGTQYF.